Below, 32 T cell receptor beta chains from the same sample are listed, as sequenced in a study of siplizumab effects on memory and regulatory T cells. Sequencing was performed with immunoSEQ multiplex PCR; in TCRdb, only in-frame clones are kept and a portion is missing. The sample includes fewer than 85,000 clones, 85% to 95% of them seen just once. Sequenced: CD8+ T cells sorted from blood. The receptors were gathered from a human donor in good health.

The genes are TRBV18 and TRBJ2-7; D tentatively fits TRBD1 or TRBD2 (5 bases each). Looked up from germline, CDR1 is KGHSH and CDR2 is LQKENI. Trimming pared 6 bases from V and 2 bases from J, leaving 14 bases between. The CDR3 runs to 14 residues. In DNA, the CDR3 is TGTGCCAGCTCGTCAGGGAGCATGACCTACGAGCAGTACTTC. Its translation is CASSSGSMTYEQYF.

The CDR3 region has the DNA TGTGCCAGCAGTTTTGGGCTCGCTGCCGGGGAGCTGTTTTTT. The encoded protein is CASSFGLAAGELFF. This sequence joins TRBV28 and TRBJ2-2; no reliable D call. Germline lookup yields CDR1 MDHEN and CDR2 SYDVKM. V was trimmed by 3 bases and J by 6 bases, leaving 11 bases between them. The CDR3 loop spans 14 amino acids.

Here the CDR3 DNA reads TGTGCCAGCGAGCGAGGGGACACTGAAGCTTTCTTT. It encodes CASERGDTEAFF. The chain has TRBV25-1 and TRBJ1-1, with TRBD1 as a possible D gene (5 bases). CDR3 size: 12 residues. Germline assignment: CDR1 MGHDK and CDR2 SYGVNS. V was shortened by 8 bases and J by 3 bases, with 10 bases between the two germline ends.

This clone was recorded only once. Here the CDR3 DNA reads TGCGCCAGCAGCTTGGTATCTGGGGGGACCTACGAGCAGTACTTC. Its protein product is CASSLVSGGTYEQYF. This chain connects TRBV5-1 to TRBJ2-7; perhaps TRBD2 as D (6 bases). CDR1 is SGHRS, CDR2 YFSETQ, per germline. The CDR3 has 15 residues. Trimming stripped 0 bases from V and 2 bases from J, with 12 bases between.

The chain carries TRBV27 and TRBJ2-7; D may correspond to TRBD1 or TRBD2 (5 bases each). This CDR3 is built from 15 residues. V lost 6 bases, J lost 0 bases, and 15 bases lay in between. In germline, CDR1 is MNHEY, CDR2 SMNVEV (reference sequence). CDR3 bases: TGTGCCAGCAGGACTTTACTAGGGGCCTCCTACGAGCAGTACTTC. It encodes CASRTLLGASYEQYF.

The V gene is TRBV6-6, the J gene TRBJ2-7; no clear D. V shed 0 bases and J shed 5 bases, with 8 bases lying between them. Germline values: CDR1 MNHNY, CDR2 SVGAGI (reference sequence). The CDR3 has 13 residues. The CDR3 spells CASSYSIAHEQYF. As DNA, the CDR3 is TGTGCCAGCAGTTACTCGATTGCCCACGAGCAGTACTTC.

The CDR3 here is CASSLRTSGRTSGANVLTF. For the CDR3, the DNA is TGTGCCAGCAGCCTCCGGACTAGCGGGAGGACTTCGGGGGCCAACGTCCTGACTTTC. The chain carries TRBV11-2 and TRBJ2-6, with 14 bases fitting TRBD2. The CDR3 loop spans 19 amino acids. The trim removed 5 bases at V and 4 bases at J, leaving 10 bases unmatched. The V gene's germline CDR1 is SGHAT and CDR2 FQNNGV.

The V call is TRBV6-6, the J call TRBJ1-4, with D perhaps matching TRBD1 (6 bases). Germline V gene lookup returns CDR1 MNHNY and CDR2 SVGAGI (reference sequence). The CDR3 runs to 14 residues. V lost 6 bases to trimming and J lost 6 bases, with 14 bases between them. The CDR3 sequence is CASRWTAGDEKLFF. DNA of the CDR3: TGTGCCAGCAGGTGGACAGCAGGGGATGAAAAACTGTTTTTT.

V gene TRBV9 combines with J gene TRBJ2-3; D possibly corresponds to TRBD2 (5 bases). V was clipped by 8 bases and J by 3 bases, with 10 bases between them. The CDR3 has 12 residues. Germline V gene lookup returns CDR1 SGDLS and CDR2 YYNGEE. The CDR3 DNA follows: TGTGCCAGTGGGGAGTGGACAGATACGCAGTATTTT. This codes for CASGEWTDTQYF.

This clone is medium-sized in the sample. This chain uses TRBV27 with TRBJ1-5, with D possibly TRBD1 on 5 matching bases. Trimming removed 5 bases at V and 0 bases at J, with 11 bases between. Per germline, CDR1 MNHEY and CDR2 SMNVEV (reference sequence). The CDR3 totals 15 residues. For the CDR3, the DNA is TGTGCCAGCAGTGCGGGTGGGGGTAGCAATCAGCCCCAGCATTTT. This encodes CASSAGGGSNQPQHF.

This clone was counted once. The genes are TRBV27 and TRBJ2-1; D unresolved. Trimming cost V 11 bases and J 5 bases, with 7 bases left between them. CDR1 MNHEY and CDR2 SMNVEV come from the germline V gene (reference sequence). The CDR3 extends over 10 amino acids. The CDR3, as DNA: TGTGCCGCAGGTGACAATGAGCAGTTCTTC. This sequence encodes CAAGDNEQFF.

V and J are TRBV6-6 and TRBJ1-5, with 10 bases identical to TRBD1. There are 14 residues in the CDR3. V was clipped by 7 bases and J by 7 bases; unmatched bases: 7. CDR1 MNHNY and CDR2 SVGAGI come from the germline V gene (reference sequence). The CDR3 region has the DNA TGTGCCAGCAAGGGACAGGGGAGCGGGCAGCCCCAGCATTTT. Protein sequence: CASKGQGSGQPQHF.

The rearrangement uses TRBV11-2 and TRBJ2-5; the D gene could be TRBD1 or TRBD2 (5 bases each). Trimming removed 1 base from V and 5 bases from J, with 17 bases in between. Germline loops: CDR1 SGHAT, CDR2 FQNNGV. The CDR3 totals 16 residues. The CDR3 sequence is CASSLVASRVHETQYF. The CDR3 nucleotides read TGTGCCAGCAGCTTAGTGGCTAGCAGGGTACATGAGACCCAGTACTTC.

The chain combines TRBV2 with TRBJ2-7; 8 positions match TRBD2. Per the germline V gene, CDR1 is SNHLY and CDR2 is FYNNEI. J was trimmed by 6 bases and V by 4 bases; bases with no gene match: 5. The CDR3 runs to 13 residues. In nucleotides, the CDR3 is TGTGCCAGCAGTGGACCTAGCGGGTTCGAGCAGTACTTC. Protein product: CASSGPSGFEQYF.

This chain connects TRBV7-9 to TRBJ2-7, with D tentatively TRBD1 (6 bases). Germline assignment: CDR1 SEHNR and CDR2 FQNEAQ (reference sequence). The CDR3 runs to 13 residues. Trimming removed 6 bases at V and 6 bases at J, with 15 bases between. Here the CDR3 reads CASSPDRGGEQYF. The DNA of the CDR3 is TGTGCCAGCAGTCCCGATCGAGGGGGCGAGCAGTACTTC.

This clone was observed a single time. The chain links TRBV7-9 to TRBJ2-5, with D possibly being TRBD1 (6 bases). Germline V gene lookup returns CDR1 SEHNR and CDR2 FQNEAQ (reference sequence). The V gene lost 3 bases and the J gene lost 1 base, with 12 bases spanning the gap. The CDR3 runs to 15 residues. The CDR3 bases are TGTGCCAGCAGCTTTTGGGACACGCGCCAAGAGACCCAGTACTTC. It codes for CASSFWDTRQETQYF.

The gene calls are TRBV28 and TRBJ2-1, with D hard to call. The germline V and J ends were trimmed by 1 base and 0 bases, with 16 bases remaining between them. Germline values: CDR1 MDHEN, CDR2 SYDVKM. The CDR3 loop spans 18 amino acids. CDR3 loop: CASSLSLITASSYNEQFF. CDR3 sequence (DNA): TGTGCCAGCAGTTTATCCCTGATAACTGCTAGCTCCTACAATGAGCAGTTCTTC.

The CDR3 region has the DNA TGTGCCAGCAACCAAGAGGGACCTGAGCGGGAGACCCAGTACTTC. It yields the protein CASNQEGPERETQYF. The chain recombines TRBV13 with TRBJ2-5; D is perhaps TRBD1 or TRBD2 (5 bases each). Per the germline V gene, CDR1 is PRHDT and CDR2 is FYEKMQ (reference sequence). V was cut by 7 bases and J by 5 bases, with 20 bases left in between. The CDR3 totals 15 residues.

This sequence joins TRBV27 and TRBJ2-3, with unresolved D. Trimming left V 3 bases short and J 4 bases short, with 11 bases between. The CDR3 covers 14 residues. CDR1 is MNHEY, CDR2 SMNVEV, per germline (reference sequence). CDR3 in DNA: TGTGCCAGCAGTTTGGCTCTAACCGCAGATACGCAGTATTTT. Amino acid sequence: CASSLALTADTQYF.

The V and J genes are TRBV10-2 and TRBJ2-3; D gene uncertain. Germline V gene sequence: CDR1 WSHSY, CDR2 SAAADI. Trimming removed 4 bases from V and 1 base from J, with 9 bases in between. The CDR3 is 14 residues long. The chain's CDR3 is CASSVGLRTDTQYF. In DNA, the CDR3 is TGCGCCAGCAGTGTAGGTCTACGCACAGATACGCAGTATTTT.

The chain combines TRBV11-2 with TRBJ2-5, with D unclear. The CDR3 extends over 12 amino acids. Deletions cut 6 bases from V and 5 bases from J, with 10 bases between. Germline V CDR1 and CDR2: SGHAT, FQNNGV. The CDR3 region is CASSQSAETQYF. The CDR3 DNA follows: TGTGCCAGCAGTCAAAGCGCGGAGACCCAGTACTTC.

The J gene is TRBJ2-6, the V gene TRBV4-2; the D gene could be TRBD1 or TRBD2 (5 bases each). Germline-derived CDR1 and CDR2 are LGHNA and YNFKEQ. The V end was cut by 0 bases, the J end by 0 bases, with 12 bases between. This CDR3 has 18 residues. The CDR3 nucleotides read TGTGCCAGCAGCCAAGAGGGGACGGTGAGCTCTGGGGCCAACGTCCTGACTTTC. Protein: CASSQEGTVSSGANVLTF.

This clone was detected a few times. The chain uses TRBV11-2 and TRBJ1-1, with D possibly matching TRBD1 (5 bases). This CDR3 spans 10 amino acids. With 6 bases removed from V and 11 bases from J, the gap between germline ends came to 10 bases. Germline V CDR1 and CDR2: SGHAT, FQNNGV. The CDR3 DNA sequence: TGTGCCAGCAGTGGAAAGGGGGCTTTCTTT. Translating gives CASSGKGAFF.

The CDR3 spells CASTGTGLSSYNEQFF. The CDR3 nucleotides are TGTGCCAGCACCGGGACGGGACTTAGCTCCTACAATGAGCAGTTCTTC. The chain links TRBV5-6 to TRBJ2-1, with D possibly matching TRBD2 (6 bases). Between the trimmed V and J ends, which lost 6 bases and 0 bases, there was a span of 16 bases. The CDR3 is 16 amino acids. Germline CDR1 is SGHDT and CDR2 is YYEEEE.

The chain combines TRBV13 with TRBJ2-5, with TRBD1 as a possible D gene (5 bases). Germline V gives CDR1 PRHDT, CDR2 FYEKMQ (reference sequence). With 5 bases removed from V and 4 bases from J, the gap between germline ends came to 8 bases. The CDR3 loop spans 12 amino acids. Here the CDR3 reads CASSAQGETQYF. CDR3 DNA: TGTGCCAGCAGCGCGCAGGGAGAGACCCAGTACTTC.

The chain employs TRBV7-3 and TRBJ2-5; unclear D gene. CDR1 is SGHTA, CDR2 FQGTGA, per germline. CDR3 size: 12 residues. Trimming left V 3 bases short and J 1 base short, with 3 bases between. The CDR3 DNA reads as TGTGCCAGCAGCTTTATCCAAGAGACCCAGTACTTC. Protein product: CASSFIQETQYF.

This chain joins TRBV7-8 and TRBJ2-5, with D possibly matching TRBD2 (5 bases). CDR3 length: 16 amino acids. CDR1 is SGHVS and CDR2 is FQNEAQ in the germline V gene. Deletions cut 0 bases from V and 5 bases from J, with 16 bases between. For the CDR3, the DNA is TGTGCCAGCAGCTTAGCCCGGTGGGGAGAGGAGGAGACCCAGTACTTC. Translating gives CASSLARWGEEETQYF.

This chain uses TRBV7-6 with TRBJ2-6, with TRBD1 as a possible D gene (5 bases). Trimming stripped 5 bases from V and 2 bases from J, with 10 bases between. This CDR3 spans 15 amino acids. CDR1 is SGHVS and CDR2 is FNYEAQ in the germline V gene. The CDR3 reads CASSIQGAGANVLTF. CDR3 DNA: TGTGCCAGCAGCATCCAGGGTGCTGGGGCCAACGTCCTGACTTTC.

The rearrangement joins TRBV4-2 to TRBJ2-1; weak D call: TRBD1 (6 bases). This CDR3 has 13 amino acids. Between the trimmed V and J ends, which lost 0 bases and 11 bases, there was a span of 11 bases. CDR1 and CDR2 from the germline V gene are LGHNA and YNFKEQ. CDR3 DNA: TGTGCCAGCAGCCAAGAGCTGGACAGCAAGCAGTTCTTC. Its translation: CASSQELDSKQFF.

The chain joins TRBV6-4 to TRBJ2-1; D is unclear. The CDR3 runs to 12 residues. Germline V gene lookup returns CDR1 MRHNA and CDR2 SNTAGT. The germline V and J ends were trimmed by 0 bases and 6 bases, with 3 bases remaining between them. CDR3 DNA sequence: TGTGCCAGCAGTGACTCTTCCAATGAGCAGTTCTTC. Amino acid sequence: CASSDSSNEQFF.

This clone was found once. The chain carries TRBV2 and TRBJ2-7, with TRBD1 matching 7 bases. Per germline, CDR1 SNHLY and CDR2 FYNNEI. The CDR3 runs 12 residues. J gave up 3 bases and V 7 bases, and 3 bases lay outside the gene matches. The CDR3 spells CASKQGDYEQYF. The CDR3 DNA is TGTGCCAGCAAGCAGGGGGACTACGAGCAGTACTTC.

This chain joins TRBV9 and TRBJ2-7; TRBD2 aligns across 10 bases. The CDR3 consists of 15 residues. Trimming took 3 bases from V and 1 from J; bases not matched to a gene: 4. Germline lookup yields CDR1 SGDLS and CDR2 YYNGEE. CDR3 sequence (DNA): TGTGCCAGCAGCGGACCTAGCGGGAGTTCCTACGAGCAGTACTTC. It yields the protein CASSGPSGSSYEQYF.